Listed here are 21 T cell receptor beta chains from one sample, sequenced in a study of T cell clusters in autoimmune cytopenias. TRB was amplified by touch-down multiplex PCR, primer pools A and B combined. TCRdb re-called the multiplex PCR reads, yielding one record per CDR3 amino acid sequence without DNA. This table holds about 3,600 distinct CDR3 sequences. Tens of thousands of genome equivalents of blood DNA were amplified for TRB. Input material: peripheral blood. All receptors derive from a human donor with an autoimmune cytopenia or autoimmune hepatitis (not recorded which).

This clonotype is deemed large by its frequency. The gene calls are TRBV29-1 and TRBJ2-3; as DNA is missing, the TRBD1 call by TCRdb cannot be tested. The length of the CDR3 is 15 residues. CDR1 SQVTM and CDR2 ANQGSEA come from the germline V gene. The CDR3 region is CSVYSGRGHTDTQYF.

The V and J genes are TRBV27 and TRBJ2-5; no DNA is available, so the TRBD1 call from TCRdb remains unchecked. CDR1 is MNHEY, CDR2 SMNVEV, per germline (reference sequence). The CDR3 spans 13 residues. The CDR3 spells CASRRLEEKTQYF.

Judged by frequency, this clonotype is medium-sized. This chain links TRBV12-3 or TRBV12-4 with TRBJ2-2; TCRdb indicates TRBD1, and absent DNA this call remains unverified. The CDR3 runs 13 residues. CDR3 sequence: CASSFDSTGELFF.

By frequency, this clonotype is large. This rearrangement joins TRBV29-1 to TRBJ2-7; checking the TCRdb D call of TRBD1 is not possible without DNA. The CDR3 has 12 amino acids. CDR1 and CDR2 from the germline V gene are SQVTM and ANQGSEA. CDR3 region: CSVATGAGEQYF.

Judged by frequency, this clonotype is medium-sized. This chain connects TRBV7-2 to TRBJ2-5; the TCRdb D gene call, TRBD1, has no DNA to confirm it. The CDR3 runs 13 residues. Germline-derived CDR1 and CDR2 are SGHTA and FQGNSA. CDR3 sequence: CASSKDRQETQYF.

V gene TRBV7-9 combines with J gene TRBJ2-7; TCRdb calls TRBD1, which cannot be checked without DNA. Germline V gene sequence: CDR1 SEHNR, CDR2 FQNEAQ (reference sequence). The CDR3 is 16 residues long. The CDR3 sequence: CASSWERTALPYEQYF.

V usage is TRBV11-1 and J usage is TRBJ2-7. The CDR3 sequence is 14 residues long. Per germline, CDR1 SGHAT and CDR2 FQDESV (reference sequence). CDR3 protein: CASSLGLNLDEQYF.

The gene calls are TRBV7-9 and TRBJ2-7; TCRdb selects TRBD1, and the lack of DNA leaves this call unchecked. The length of the CDR3 is 15 residues. Germline V CDR1 and CDR2: SEHNR, FQNEAQ (reference sequence). The CDR3 is CASSTPGQRLDEQYF.

This clonotype is identified as medium-sized (0.01 to 0.1%) from frequency. The chain has TRBV5-5 and TRBJ2-5; TCRdb reports TRBD2, a call that lacks DNA to check it against. Per germline, CDR1 SGHKS and CDR2 YYEKEE (reference sequence). This CDR3 has 14 residues. CDR3 residues: CASSAWGGGETQYF.

This clonotype is called medium-sized based on its frequency. V is TRBV6-5 and J is TRBJ2-3. This CDR3 is 17 amino acids long. CDR1 is MNHEY and CDR2 is SVGAGI in the germline V gene. The CDR3 spells CASSLDAAAVGTDTQYF.

The chain joins TRBV6-5 to TRBJ1-1. The CDR3 loop spans 13 amino acids. Looked up from germline, CDR1 is MNHEY and CDR2 is SVGAGI. This chain's CDR3 is CASSYSWGTEAFF.

The rearrangement links TRBV19 to TRBJ2-1; TCRdb's D call, TRBD1, is unchecked because there is no DNA. The CDR3 spans 16 residues. CDR1 and CDR2 (germline): LNHDA, SQIVND (reference sequence). The CDR3 protein is CASSVGRDRGSDEQFF.

Measured by frequency, this clonotype is large. The chain links TRBV6-5 to TRBJ2-1; TCRdb picks TRBD1, but there is no DNA to check that call. Germline CDR1 is MNHEY and CDR2 is SVGAGI. This CDR3 is 12 amino acids long. The CDR3 here is CASSYAGGVAFF.

This clonotype is identified as medium-sized (0.01 to 0.1%) from frequency. This chain connects TRBV5-6 to TRBJ2-5. Germline CDR1 and CDR2: SGHDT and YYEEEE. This CDR3 spans 13 amino acids. This chain's CDR3 is CASSLTNQETQYF.

The chain combines TRBV12-3 or TRBV12-4 with TRBJ1-2; TCRdb calls TRBD1, which cannot be checked without DNA. This CDR3 has 14 amino acids. The CDR3 is CASRSGWDNYGYTF.

According to its frequency, this clonotype is medium-sized. The chain uses TRBV30 and TRBJ1-6. The CDR3 contains 13 residues. Germline loops: CDR1 GTSNPN, CDR2 SVGIG (reference sequence). The chain's CDR3 is CAWSKGRDSPLHF.

Judged by frequency, this clonotype is medium-sized. CDR3 residues: CASSPPTGEKLFF. This chain joins TRBV12-3 or TRBV12-4 and TRBJ1-4; TCRdb calls TRBD1, which cannot be checked without DNA. CDR3 length: 13 amino acids.

The genes are TRBV7-2 and TRBJ2-5. Germline V gene sequence: CDR1 SGHTA, CDR2 FQGNSA. The CDR3 consists of 14 residues. This CDR3 is CASSLVFFQETQYF.

This clonotype is medium-sized by frequency. V usage is TRBV10-3 and J usage is TRBJ2-7; TCRdb lists TRBD2, though no DNA is available to test this call. The CDR3 sequence is 12 residues long. CDR1 and CDR2 (germline): ENHRY, SYGVKD. CDR3 sequence: CAIGSGGYEQYF.

CDR3 sequence reads: CSARLSGRTYEQYF. This sequence joins TRBV20-1 and TRBJ2-7; no DNA is available, so the TRBD2 call from TCRdb remains unchecked. The length of the CDR3 is 14 residues. CDR1 is DFQATT and CDR2 is SNEGSKA in the germline V gene (reference sequence).

Its frequency marks this clonotype as medium-sized. V and J are TRBV6-2 or TRBV6-3 and TRBJ2-7; TCRdb's D gene call, TRBD1, goes unchecked for lack of DNA. This CDR3 has 15 residues. The germline V gene encodes CDR1 MNHEY and CDR2 SVGEGT. The CDR3 loop reads CASSLGGQGAYEQYF.